These 24 T cell receptor beta chains originate from one sample sequenced in a study of cytomegalovirus exposure and HLA in healthy donors. It was with 60 Vbeta and 13 Jbeta primers that the PCR ran. Sequencing used immunoSEQ multiplex PCR; TCRdb keeps in-frame clones, though not all of them. The repertoire holds more than 110,000 clones, around four fifths seen once, with 2% to 2.5% in the top ten. Material for sequencing was PBMCs. The receptor set was obtained from a man aged 25-40 years in good health and CMV-seronegative.

The V call is TRBV4-2, the J call TRBJ2-1, with TRBD2 as a possible D gene (5 bases). Germline CDR1 reads LGHNA; CDR2 reads YNFKEQ. The CDR3 spans 16 residues. Trimming left V 3 bases short and J 9 bases short, with 21 bases between. The CDR3 region has the DNA TGTGCCAGCAGCCAGGCTCCCCGGGGTTCCCGGGGTGAGCAGTTCTTC. It translates to CASSQAPRGSRGEQFF.

The chain uses TRBV28 and TRBJ1-5, with D tentatively TRBD1 (6 bases). CDR1 and CDR2 (germline): MDHEN, SYDVKM. This CDR3 is built from 13 residues. V was pared by 8 bases and J by 7 bases, with 15 bases between. The CDR3 reads CASAGVGGQPQHF. CDR3 nucleotide sequence: TGTGCCAGCGCAGGGGTGGGGGGGCAGCCCCAGCATTTT.

This clone has just a few counts. The V gene is TRBV4-1, the J gene TRBJ2-1, with 11 bases identical to TRBD2. Losses at the gene ends were 2 bases for V and 6 bases for J; bases not matched to a gene: 12. This CDR3 comprises 18 residues. CDR1 and CDR2 (germline): MGHRA, YSYEKL. CDR3 sequence: CASSQSPSGRIAGNEQFF. DNA for the CDR3: TGCGCCAGCAGCCAATCACCTAGCGGGAGGATCGCAGGCAATGAGCAGTTCTTC.

The gene calls are TRBV27 and TRBJ2-1; the match to TRBD1 covers 7 bases. V dropped 5 bases and J dropped 8; count of bases not matched to a gene: 12. Germline V CDR1 and CDR2: MNHEY, SMNVEV (reference sequence). CDR3 length: 15 amino acids. CDR3 amino acids: CASSNHDRAGDEQFF. DNA for the CDR3: TGTGCCAGCAGTAACCACGACAGGGCGGGTGATGAGCAGTTCTTC.

V usage is TRBV19 and J usage is TRBJ2-7; TRBD2 agrees at 14 bases. V lost 5 bases and J lost 1; bases outside the gene matches: 7. The CDR3 is 17 residues long. Germline-derived CDR1 and CDR2 are LNHDA and SQIVND (reference sequence). CDR3 region: CASSPIGLAGGSYEQYF. The CDR3 DNA follows: TGTGCCAGTAGTCCCATAGGACTAGCGGGAGGTTCCTACGAGCAGTACTTC. The whole variable domain, remainder taken from reference TRBV19 and TRBJ2-7, is DGGITQSPKYLFRKEGQNVTLSCEQNLNHDAMYWYRQDPGQGLRLIYYSQIVNDFQKGDIAEGYSVSREKKESFPLTVTSAQKNPTAFYLCASSPIGLAGGSYEQYFGPGTRLTVT.

V usage is TRBV28 and J usage is TRBJ1-6; D is uncertain. This CDR3 is 17 amino acids long. Trimming left V 7 bases short and J 3 bases short, with 19 bases between. From germline, CDR1 is MDHEN and CDR2 SYDVKM. The CDR3 coding sequence is TGTGCCAGCACCATCTCCGCGTCACTTTTCTATAATTCACCCCTCCACTTT. It yields the protein CASTISASLFYNSPLHF. The complete variable domain, with remaining parts taken from reference TRBV28 and TRBJ1-6, reads DVKVTQSSRYLVKRTGEKVFLECVQDMDHENMFWYRQDPGLGLRLIYFSYDVKMKEKGDIPEGYSVSREKKERFSLILESASTNQTSMYLCASTISASLFYNSPLHFGNGTRLTVT.

The V call is TRBV7-9, the J call TRBJ1-1; D is unclear. With 4 bases removed from V and 3 bases from J, the gap between germline ends came to 9 bases. The length of the CDR3 is 13 residues. Looked up from germline, CDR1 is SEHNR and CDR2 is FQNEAQ (reference sequence). Here the CDR3 reads CASSSKRDTEAFF. CDR3 in DNA: TGTGCCAGCAGCTCAAAGAGGGACACTGAAGCTTTCTTT.

This chain links TRBV6-1 with TRBJ2-5; TRBD1 is a possible D gene (5 bases). The DNA end is more similar to TRBJ2-7, so the J call may be wrong. The CDR3 extends over 13 amino acids. In germline, CDR1 is MNHNS, CDR2 SASEGT. This CDR3 reads CASNYDRTYEQYF. CDR3 bases: TGTGCCAGCAATTACGACAGAACCTACGAGCAGTACTTC.

The DNA of the CDR3 is TGCAGCGTGAGGACAGGGTACACAGATACGCAGTATTTT. Residues: CSVRTGYTDTQYF. The rearrangement links TRBV29-1 to TRBJ2-3; 8 bases match TRBD1. Trimming took 6 bases from V and 2 from J; bases not matched to a gene: 4. Germline CDR1 and CDR2: SQVTM and ANQGSEA. The CDR3 is 13 amino acids.

The chain couples TRBV2 to TRBJ1-1; D call uncertain. With 3 bases removed from V and 0 bases from J, the gap between germline ends came to 8 bases. The CDR3 covers 14 residues. Germline V lookup: CDR1 SNHLY, CDR2 FYNNEI. The CDR3 DNA follows: TGTGCCAGCAGTGACCAGAACATGAACACTGAAGCTTTCTTT. As protein: CASSDQNMNTEAFF.

As for this clone: Relative to the germline gene, one junction end is altered; a read error may explain this. The rearrangement joins TRBV7-9 to TRBJ2-2; D is unclear. The V gene's germline CDR1 is SEHNR and CDR2 FQNEAQ (reference sequence). The CDR3 has 12 amino acids. CDR3 protein: CSSRLETGELFF. The CDR3 DNA reads TGTTCCAGCAGGCTAGAGACCGGGGAGCTGTTTTTT.

The chain carries TRBV28 and TRBJ1-2, with D perhaps TRBD1 (5 bases). Looked up from germline, CDR1 is MDHEN and CDR2 is SYDVKM. The CDR3 consists of 14 residues. V lost 3 bases, J lost 6 bases, and 14 bases lay in between. The CDR3 DNA reads TGTGCCAGCAGTTTTCAACTGGGGGGAGATGGCTACACCTTC. Amino acid sequence: CASSFQLGGDGYTF.

J is TRBJ2-7 and V is TRBV6-5, with 7 bases aligning to TRBD1. Germline assignment: CDR1 MNHEY and CDR2 SVGAGI. Germline trimming cut 4 bases from V and 7 bases from J; bases unmatched to any gene: 4. The CDR3 spans 12 residues. The CDR3 spells CASSLTTGEQYF. The CDR3 DNA sequence: TGTGCCAGCAGTTTAACGACAGGGGAGCAGTACTTC.

This clone was seen just once. This chain joins TRBV28 and TRBJ2-7; possible D gene TRBD2, 5 bases. Trimming shortened V by 4 bases and J by 2 bases, and 15 bases separated the two germline ends. Germline V gene sequence: CDR1 MDHEN, CDR2 SYDVKM. CDR3 size: 15 residues. In DNA, the CDR3 is TGTGCCAGCAGTTCTGGAGGAGCGACCCCCTACGAGCAGTACTTC. This sequence encodes CASSSGGATPYEQYF.

The rearrangement links TRBV19 to TRBJ2-7; D is possibly TRBD2 (5 bases). CDR1 and CDR2 (germline): LNHDA, SQIVND (reference sequence). Trimming removed 6 bases from V and 6 bases from J, with 15 bases in between. The CDR3 runs to 13 residues. CDR3 region: CASSIVPAGEQYF. The CDR3 region has the DNA TGTGCCAGTAGCATCGTGCCCGCGGGCGAGCAGTACTTC.

V usage is TRBV6-1 and J usage is TRBJ1-5; 9 bases line up with TRBD1. The CDR3 contains 15 residues. CDR1 and CDR2 (germline): MNHNS, SASEGT. V was clipped by 10 bases and J by 3 bases; unmatched bases: 10. CDR3 in DNA: TGTGCCATCACCCCGGGACAGGGTTTCAATCAGCCCCAGCATTTT. This gives the protein CAITPGQGFNQPQHF.

The chain carries TRBV29-1 and TRBJ2-1; TRBD2 is a possible D gene (6 bases). Trimming stripped 3 bases from V and 5 bases from J, with 8 bases between. This CDR3 comprises 12 residues. Germline V gives CDR1 SQVTM, CDR2 ANQGSEA. The CDR3 DNA reads TGCAGCGTTGAGGGGACTCACAATGAGCAGTTCTTC. Protein: CSVEGTHNEQFF.

This clone has more than one count but fewer than ten. The gene calls are TRBV28 and TRBJ1-3, with D unclear. V was cut by 1 base and J by 1 base, with 8 bases left in between. Germline-derived CDR1 and CDR2 are MDHEN and SYDVKM. This CDR3 contains 15 residues. As DNA, the CDR3 is TGTGCCAGCAGTTTATTGGAGGTTTCTGGAAACACCATATATTTT. This translates into CASSLLEVSGNTIYF.

The genes are TRBV4-1 and TRBJ1-1; a weak D match, TRBD1 (5 bases). This CDR3 has 17 residues. Germline V lookup: CDR1 MGHRA, CDR2 YSYEKL. Trimming removed 0 bases at V and 1 base at J, with 15 bases between. The CDR3 protein is CASSQEGLFGGNTEAFF. CDR3 coding DNA: TGCGCCAGCAGCCAAGAGGGGCTTTTCGGGGGGAACACTGAAGCTTTCTTT.

This clone occurred once. This rearrangement joins TRBV7-9 to TRBJ1-1, with 7 bases fitting TRBD1. CDR3 size: 14 residues. J lost 4 bases, V lost 6 bases, and 8 bases had no gene match. The V gene's germline CDR1 is SEHNR and CDR2 FQNEAQ (reference sequence). The CDR3 spells CASRFTGVVTEAFF. CDR3 DNA: TGTGCCAGCAGATTCACAGGGGTGGTCACTGAAGCTTTCTTT.

This clone was seen more than once but under ten times. V is TRBV19 and J is TRBJ1-3; D is unclear. The CDR3 loop spans 13 amino acids. The V gene's germline CDR1 is LNHDA and CDR2 SQIVND (reference sequence). Trimming removed 5 bases at V and 4 bases at J, with 9 bases between. The DNA for the CDR3 is TGTGCCAGTAGTCGTGCCAGGGGAAACACCATATATTTT. Translating it yields CASSRARGNTIYF.

This chain links TRBV4-1 with TRBJ2-1; TRBD1 aligns across 8 bases. The V segment lost 4 bases and the J segment 9 bases; nucleotides outside the gene matches: 11. The CDR3 totals 15 residues. The germline V gene encodes CDR1 MGHRA and CDR2 YSYEKL. The CDR3 reads CASSRTDREKGEQFF. In DNA form, the CDR3 reads TGCGCCAGCAGCCGAACGGACAGGGAGAAAGGTGAGCAGTTCTTC.

The DNA for the CDR3 is TGCGCCAGCAGCCAAGATCGTCCCAAGCCCTATGGCTACACCTTC. Protein: CASSQDRPKPYGYTF. The chain couples TRBV4-1 to TRBJ1-2; D not resolved. This CDR3 contains 15 residues. The germline V gene has CDR1 MGHRA and CDR2 YSYEKL. Trimming stripped 0 bases from V and 4 bases from J, with 12 bases between.

A few counts support this clone. The rearrangement links TRBV27 to TRBJ1-6; perhaps TRBD1 as D (6 bases). Germline values: CDR1 MNHEY, CDR2 SMNVEV (reference sequence). The CDR3 runs to 16 residues. The ends were cut back, 2 bases at V and 9 bases at J, with 17 bases in the middle. The DNA of the CDR3 is TGTGCCAGCAGTTTAGAGGGTGGGACATCGGTTTCACCCCTCCACTTT. Translation gives CASSLEGGTSVSPLHF.